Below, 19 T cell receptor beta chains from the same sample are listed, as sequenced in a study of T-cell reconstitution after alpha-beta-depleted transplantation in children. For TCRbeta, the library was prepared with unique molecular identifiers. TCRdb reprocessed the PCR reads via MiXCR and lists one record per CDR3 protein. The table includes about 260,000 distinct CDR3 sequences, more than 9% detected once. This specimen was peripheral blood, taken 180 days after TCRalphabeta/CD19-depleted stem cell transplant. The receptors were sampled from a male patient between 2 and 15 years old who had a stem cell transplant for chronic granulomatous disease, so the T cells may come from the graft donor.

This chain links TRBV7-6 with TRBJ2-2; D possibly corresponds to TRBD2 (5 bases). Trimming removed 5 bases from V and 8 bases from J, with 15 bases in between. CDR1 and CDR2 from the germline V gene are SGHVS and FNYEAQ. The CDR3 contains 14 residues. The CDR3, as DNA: TGTGCCAGCAGCCCGAACGGGGTGACGGGGGAGCTGTTTTTT. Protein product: CASSPNGVTGELFF.

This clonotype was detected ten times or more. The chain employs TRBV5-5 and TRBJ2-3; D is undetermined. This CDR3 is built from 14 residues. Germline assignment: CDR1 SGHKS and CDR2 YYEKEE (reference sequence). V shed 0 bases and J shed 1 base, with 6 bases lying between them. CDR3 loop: CASSLGWGTDTQYF. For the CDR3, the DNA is TGTGCCAGCAGCTTGGGGTGGGGCACAGATACGCAGTATTTT.

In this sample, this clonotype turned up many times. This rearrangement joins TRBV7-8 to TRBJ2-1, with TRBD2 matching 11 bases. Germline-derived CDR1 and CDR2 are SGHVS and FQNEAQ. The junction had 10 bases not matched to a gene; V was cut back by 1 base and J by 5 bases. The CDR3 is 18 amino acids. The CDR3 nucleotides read TGTGCCAGCAGCTTAGGACTTCTCGGGACTAGCGGAAACAATGAGCAGTTCTTC. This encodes CASSLGLLGTSGNNEQFF.

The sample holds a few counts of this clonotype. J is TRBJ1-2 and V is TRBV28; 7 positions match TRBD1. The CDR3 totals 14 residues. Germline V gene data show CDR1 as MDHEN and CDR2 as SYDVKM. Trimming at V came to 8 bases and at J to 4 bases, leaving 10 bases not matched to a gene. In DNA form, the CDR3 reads TGTGCCAGCCGAATCGGGACAGCCTTCTATGGCTACACCTTC. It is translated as CASRIGTAFYGYTF.

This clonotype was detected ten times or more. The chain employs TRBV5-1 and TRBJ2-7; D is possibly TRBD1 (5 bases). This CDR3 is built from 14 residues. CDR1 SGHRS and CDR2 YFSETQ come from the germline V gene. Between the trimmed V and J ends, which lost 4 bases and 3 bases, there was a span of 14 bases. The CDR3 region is CASSLRGFDYEQYF. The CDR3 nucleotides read TGCGCCAGCAGCCTTAGGGGATTTGACTACGAGCAGTACTTC.

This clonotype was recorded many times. CDR3 sequence (DNA): TGTGCCAGCAGTGATAGGGTGACTAGCGGGAGCGCGGCGAACACCGGGGAGCTGTTTTTT. Amino acid sequence: CASSDRVTSGSAANTGELFF. V usage is TRBV2 and J usage is TRBJ2-2; 12 positions match TRBD2. V shed 3 bases, J shed 0 bases, and the junction held 11 bases outside the gene matches. The CDR3 consists of 20 residues. Germline V gives CDR1 SNHLY, CDR2 FYNNEI.

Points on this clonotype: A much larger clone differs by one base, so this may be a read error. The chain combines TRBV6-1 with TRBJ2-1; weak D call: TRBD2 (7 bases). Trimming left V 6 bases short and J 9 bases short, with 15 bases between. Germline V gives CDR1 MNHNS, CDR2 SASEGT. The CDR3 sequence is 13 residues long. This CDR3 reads CASSLPGGGEQFF. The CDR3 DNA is TGTGCCAGCAGCCTGCCGGGGGGCGGTGAGCAGTTCTTC.

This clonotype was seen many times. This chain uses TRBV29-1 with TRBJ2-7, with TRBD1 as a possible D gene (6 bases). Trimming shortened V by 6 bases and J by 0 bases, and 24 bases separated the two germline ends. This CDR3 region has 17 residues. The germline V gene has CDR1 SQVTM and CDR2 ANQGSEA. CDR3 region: CSVGRRGGWGSSYEQYF. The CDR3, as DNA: TGCAGCGTCGGCCGGAGAGGGGGTTGGGGAAGCTCCTACGAGCAGTACTTC.

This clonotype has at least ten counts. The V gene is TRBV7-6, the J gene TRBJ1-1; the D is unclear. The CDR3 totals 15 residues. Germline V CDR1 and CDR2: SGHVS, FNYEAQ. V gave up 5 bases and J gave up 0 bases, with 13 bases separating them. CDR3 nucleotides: TGTGCCAGCAGCGCCCCTAGGTTCCTGAACACTGAAGCTTTCTTT. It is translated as CASSAPRFLNTEAFF.

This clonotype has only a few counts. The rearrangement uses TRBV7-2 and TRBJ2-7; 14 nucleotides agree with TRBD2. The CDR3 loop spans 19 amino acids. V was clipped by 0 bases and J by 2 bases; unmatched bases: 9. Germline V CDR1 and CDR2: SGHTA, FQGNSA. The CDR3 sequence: CASSLAIGLAGGIAYEQYF. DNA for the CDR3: TGTGCCAGCAGCTTAGCGATAGGACTAGCGGGAGGCATCGCCTACGAGCAGTACTTC.

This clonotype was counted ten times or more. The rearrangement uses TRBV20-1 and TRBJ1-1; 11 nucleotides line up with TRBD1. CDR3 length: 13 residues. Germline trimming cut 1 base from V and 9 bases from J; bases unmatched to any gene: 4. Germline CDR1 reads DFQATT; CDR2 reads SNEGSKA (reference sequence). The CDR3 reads CSARVGQGVQAFF. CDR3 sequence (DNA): TGCAGTGCTAGAGTGGGACAGGGGGTTCAAGCTTTCTTT.

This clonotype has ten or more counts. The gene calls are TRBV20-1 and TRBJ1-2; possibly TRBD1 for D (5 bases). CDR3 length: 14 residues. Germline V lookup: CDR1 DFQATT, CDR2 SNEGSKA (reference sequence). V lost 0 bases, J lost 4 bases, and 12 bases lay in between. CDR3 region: CSARDDSTIYGYTF. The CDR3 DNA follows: TGCAGTGCTAGAGATGACAGTACAATCTATGGCTACACCTTC.

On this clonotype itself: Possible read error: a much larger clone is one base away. The CDR3 loop is CASSQGAQQGSRNEQFF. CDR3 sequence (DNA): TGTGCCAGCAGCCAAGGGGCTCAGCAGGGGTCGAGGAATGAGCAGTTCTTC. V gene TRBV3-1 combines with J gene TRBJ2-1; D is possibly TRBD1 (6 bases). Germline-derived CDR1 and CDR2 are LGHDT and YNNKEL (reference sequence). CDR3 length: 17 amino acids. Trimming left V 1 base short and J 7 bases short, with 20 bases between.

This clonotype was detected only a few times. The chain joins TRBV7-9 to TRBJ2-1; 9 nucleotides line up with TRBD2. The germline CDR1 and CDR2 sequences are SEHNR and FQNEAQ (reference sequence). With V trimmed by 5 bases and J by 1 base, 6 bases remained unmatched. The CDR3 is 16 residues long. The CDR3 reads CASSPPSGRSYNEQFF. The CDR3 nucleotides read TGTGCCAGCAGCCCGCCCAGCGGGAGGTCCTACAATGAGCAGTTCTTC.

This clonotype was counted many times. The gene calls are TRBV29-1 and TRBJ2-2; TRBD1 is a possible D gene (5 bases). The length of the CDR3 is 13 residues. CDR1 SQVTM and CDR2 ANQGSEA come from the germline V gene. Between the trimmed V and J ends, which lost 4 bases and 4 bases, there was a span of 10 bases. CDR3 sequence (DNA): TGCAGCGTTGGGGGCTCCCCCACCGGGGAGCTGTTTTTT. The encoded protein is CSVGGSPTGELFF.

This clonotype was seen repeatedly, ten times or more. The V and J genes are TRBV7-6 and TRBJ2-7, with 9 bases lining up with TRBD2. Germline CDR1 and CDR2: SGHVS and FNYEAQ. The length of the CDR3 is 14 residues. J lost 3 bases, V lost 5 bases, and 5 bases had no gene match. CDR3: CASSQTSGDYEQYF. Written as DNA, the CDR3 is TGTGCCAGCAGCCAGACTAGCGGAGACTACGAGCAGTACTTC.

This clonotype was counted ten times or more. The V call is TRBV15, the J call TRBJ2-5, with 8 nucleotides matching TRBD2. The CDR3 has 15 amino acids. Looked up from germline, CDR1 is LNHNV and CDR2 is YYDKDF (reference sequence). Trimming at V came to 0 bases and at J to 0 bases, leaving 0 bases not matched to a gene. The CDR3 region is CATSRDSGDQETQYF. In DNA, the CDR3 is TGTGCCACCAGCAGAGATAGCGGGGACCAAGAGACCCAGTACTTC.

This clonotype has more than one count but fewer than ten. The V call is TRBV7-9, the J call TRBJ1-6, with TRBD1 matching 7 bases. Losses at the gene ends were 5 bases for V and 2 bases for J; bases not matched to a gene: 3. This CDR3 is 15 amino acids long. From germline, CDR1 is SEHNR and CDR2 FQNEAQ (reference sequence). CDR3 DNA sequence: TGTGCCAGCAGCGGGGGACAGACCTATAATTCACCCCTCCACTTT. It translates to CASSGGQTYNSPLHF.

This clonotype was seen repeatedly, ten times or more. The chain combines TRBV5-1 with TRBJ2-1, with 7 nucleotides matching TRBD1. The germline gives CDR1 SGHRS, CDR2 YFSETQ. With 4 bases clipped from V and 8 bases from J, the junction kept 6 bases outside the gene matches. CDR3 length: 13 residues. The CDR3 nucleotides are TGCGCCAGCAGCGCCGGACAGGCCCATGAGCAGTTCTTC. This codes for CASSAGQAHEQFF.